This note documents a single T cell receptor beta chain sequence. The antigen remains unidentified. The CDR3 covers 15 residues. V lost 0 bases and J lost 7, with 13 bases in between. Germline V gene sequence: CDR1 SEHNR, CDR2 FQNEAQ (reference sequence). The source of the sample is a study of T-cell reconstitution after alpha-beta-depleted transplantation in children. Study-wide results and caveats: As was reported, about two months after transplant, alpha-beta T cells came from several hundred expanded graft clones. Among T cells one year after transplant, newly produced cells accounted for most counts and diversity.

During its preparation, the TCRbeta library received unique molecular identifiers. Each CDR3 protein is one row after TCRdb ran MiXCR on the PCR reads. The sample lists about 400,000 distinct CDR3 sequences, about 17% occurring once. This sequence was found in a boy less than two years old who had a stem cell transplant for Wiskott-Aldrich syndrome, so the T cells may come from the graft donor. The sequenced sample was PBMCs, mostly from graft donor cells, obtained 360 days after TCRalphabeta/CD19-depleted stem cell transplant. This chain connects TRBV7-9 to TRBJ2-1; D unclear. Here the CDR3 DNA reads TGTGCCAGCAGCTTAGCTAGCCGGTCTCCGAATGAGCAGTTCTTC. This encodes CASSLASRSPNEQFF.